These 17 T cell receptor beta chains came from one sample sequenced in a study of metastatic and nonmetastatic thyroid tumors. TCRdb re-clonotyped the PCR reads via MiXCR. In the table there are fewer than 100,000 clones, more than 12% of which are singletons. No treatment had been given to any patient before thyroid surgery. Sequenced material: blood. The receptors derive from a female donor with papillary thyroid cancer or a benign thyroid nodule (not recorded which). Some clones in this sample may be carry-over from other donors' samples.

In this sample, this clone turned up many times. The rearrangement joins TRBV6-1 to TRBJ1-6, with a tentative D call TRBD1 (6 bases). Germline CDR1 is MNHNS and CDR2 is SASEGT. V lost 6 bases to trimming and J lost 6 bases, with 21 bases between them. CDR3 size: 17 residues. As DNA, the CDR3 is TGTGCCAGCAGAACCGCTGCCGGACAGCCTCCTAATTCACCCCTCCACTTT. Translation: CASRTAAGQPPNSPLHF.

The chain employs TRBV6-2 or TRBV6-3 and TRBJ2-3, with 7 positions matching TRBD1. Germline V gene data show CDR1 as MNHEY and CDR2 as SVGEGT. The CDR3 extends over 15 amino acids. V shed 4 bases, J shed 4 bases, and the junction held 8 bases outside the gene matches. CDR3 loop: CASSWLGGGSDTQYF. As DNA, the CDR3 is TGTGCCAGCAGTTGGTTAGGGGGCGGCTCAGATACGCAGTATTTT.

This clone was observed at least ten times. V and J are TRBV12-3 or TRBV12-4 and TRBJ2-3; D is possibly TRBD1 or TRBD2 (6 bases each). V gave up 7 bases and J gave up 1 base, with 15 bases separating them. The CDR3 is 15 amino acids. CDR3 loop: CASKTGGPGTDTQYF. In nucleotides, the CDR3 is TGTGCCAGCAAAACTGGGGGGCCGGGCACAGATACGCAGTATTTT.

Only a few counts were recorded for this clone. Since a much larger clone is just one base distant, this may be a read error. The same CDR3 can be traced to other DNA sequences in this sample. The chain couples TRBV3-1 to TRBJ2-5, with unresolved D. Trimming took 1 base from V and 3 from J, leaving 9 bases between them. Germline V gene lookup returns CDR1 LGHDT and CDR2 YNNKEL (reference sequence). This CDR3 has 14 amino acids. This CDR3 is CASSQVNRKETQYF. As DNA, the CDR3 is TGTGCCAGCAGCCAAGTTAATAGGAAAGAGACCCAGTACTTC.

Comment on this clone: This may arise from a read error, as a much more abundant clone is one base away. This chain links TRBV2 with TRBJ2-5; D assignment may be TRBD1 or TRBD2 (6 bases each). Per germline, CDR1 SNHLY and CDR2 FYNNEI. V lost 2 bases and J 5 bases, leaving 15 bases between the germline ends. The CDR3 runs to 15 residues. The CDR3 DNA reads TGTGCCAGCAGTGAATCGGTGTGGGGGGCGGAGACCCAGTACTTC. Protein sequence: CASSESVWGAETQYF.

In regard to this clone: Just one base apart from a much larger clone, this may be a read error. The chain uses TRBV7-8 and TRBJ2-5, with 9 nucleotides matching TRBD1. Germline V gene lookup returns CDR1 SGHVS and CDR2 FQNEAQ. V shed 4 bases and J 4 bases; nucleotides not matched to a gene: 7. The length of the CDR3 is 15 residues. The CDR3 bases are TGTGCCAGCAGCTCAGGACAGGGGAACTCAGAGACCCAGTACTTC. This translates into CASSSGQGNSETQYF.

There are a few counts of this clone. Being one base from a much bigger clone, this may be a read error. The same CDR3 also results from other DNA sequences found in this sample. The chain links TRBV28 to TRBJ2-5, with D unclear. V dropped 6 bases and J dropped 5 bases, with 19 bases sitting between them. This CDR3 comprises 15 residues. CDR1 is MDHEN and CDR2 is SYDVKM in the germline V gene. CDR3 loop: CASSPPWTVGETQYF. CDR3 in DNA: TGTGCCAGCAGCCCTCCTTGGACCGTGGGGGAGACCCAGTACTTC.

V and J are TRBV5-6 and TRBJ2-7; 7 nucleotides agree with TRBD2. J gave up 3 bases and V 3 bases, and 6 bases lay outside the gene matches. This CDR3 is 14 amino acids long. Germline CDR1 SGHDT, CDR2 YYEEEE. This CDR3 is CASSSATSLYEQYF. The CDR3 bases are TGTGCCAGCAGCTCCGCGACTAGCCTCTACGAGCAGTACTTC.

In DNA, the CDR3 is TGTGCCAGCAGTGAACACAGGGTTTTCTCTGGAAACACCATATATTTT. Its translation: CASSEHRVFSGNTIYF. The chain links TRBV6-1 to TRBJ1-3; D might be TRBD1 (6 bases). CDR3 length: 16 amino acids. V was shortened by 2 bases and J by 0 bases, with 11 bases between the two germline ends. Per the germline V gene, CDR1 is MNHNS and CDR2 is SASEGT.

This clone was seen ten or more times. The V and J genes are TRBV6-1 and TRBJ1-3; unclear D gene. Germline CDR1 MNHNS, CDR2 SASEGT. The CDR3 contains 16 residues. Trimming cost V 6 bases and J 4 bases, with 19 bases left between them. The CDR3 sequence: CASRPDPIIPGNTIYF. CDR3 nucleotides: TGTGCCAGCAGACCCGACCCCATCATACCCGGAAACACCATATATTTT.

This clone was seen at least ten times. This rearrangement joins TRBV19 to TRBJ2-7, with TRBD2 identical over 7 bases. The germline V gene encodes CDR1 LNHDA and CDR2 SQIVND (reference sequence). The CDR3 length is 17 residues. The V and J ends lost 6 bases and 4 bases, in that order; junction bases with no gene match: 18. CDR3 nucleotide sequence: TGTGCCAGTAGAGTACCCCCGCCTCGGGCTAGCGGATACGAGCAGTACTTC. Translated, it gives CASRVPPPRASGYEQYF.

This clone was seen many times. The chain recombines TRBV4-2 with TRBJ2-7; 7 positions agree with TRBD2. CDR1 and CDR2 (germline): LGHNA, YNFKEQ. This CDR3 contains 18 residues. With V trimmed by 4 bases and J by 1 base, 16 bases remained unmatched. The CDR3 region has the DNA TGTGCCAGCAGCCCTCTGGGGGGAGGGATCGGGCTATCCTACGAGCAGTACTTC. Amino acid sequence: CASSPLGGGIGLSYEQYF.

In its sample, this clone was seen many times. The rearrangement links TRBV6-1 to TRBJ1-2; 7 bases agree with TRBD1. The V and J ends lost 6 bases and 3 bases, in that order; junction bases with no gene match: 7. Per the germline V gene, CDR1 is MNHNS and CDR2 is SASEGT. This CDR3 contains 14 residues. CDR3 amino acids: CASSRQGGDYGYTF. CDR3 sequence (DNA): TGTGCCAGCAGCAGACAGGGCGGAGACTATGGCTACACCTTC.

This clone was detected many times. The chain recombines TRBV7-9 with TRBJ2-1, with D possibly matching TRBD2 (6 bases). This CDR3 is built from 15 residues. Trimming removed 5 bases at V and 8 bases at J, with 19 bases between. Germline lookup yields CDR1 SEHNR and CDR2 FQNEAQ (reference sequence). CDR3: CASSNLVGGGDEQFF. CDR3 DNA sequence: TGTGCCAGCAGCAATTTAGTCGGGGGTGGAGATGAGCAGTTCTTC.

Details on this clone: Just one base apart from a much larger clone, this may be a read error. The V gene is TRBV12-3 or TRBV12-4, the J gene TRBJ2-5; D is possibly TRBD1 or TRBD2 (5 bases each). The V end was cut by 6 bases, the J end by 8 bases, with 22 bases between. CDR3 length: 15 amino acids. The CDR3: CASSRRDGAGDTQYF. DNA for the CDR3: TGTGCCAGCAGCCGAAGGGACGGAGCTGGAGATACCCAGTACTTC.

In regard to this clone: A much larger clone differs from this one at a single base, so this may be a read error. This specimen includes other DNA sequences encoding the same CDR3. CDR3: CSATGTTGAYNEQFF. The CDR3 coding sequence is TGCAGTGCTACCGGGACTACTGGGGCCTACAATGAGCAGTTCTTC. V gene TRBV20-1 combines with J gene TRBJ2-1, with 7 bases identical to TRBD2. Unmatched junction bases numbered 8, after V lost 4 bases and J lost 2 bases. Per the germline V gene, CDR1 is DFQATT and CDR2 is SNEGSKA (reference sequence). This CDR3 spans 15 amino acids.

About this clone itself: Being one base from a much bigger clone, this may be a read error. J is TRBJ2-5 and V is TRBV5-6; D is uncertain. This CDR3 contains 13 residues. The germline CDR1 and CDR2 sequences are SGHDT and YYEEEE. The germline V and J ends were trimmed by 4 bases and 4 bases, with 11 bases remaining between them. CDR3 bases: TGTGCCAGCAGCCCCCGGTGGGCAGAGACCCAGTACTTC. As protein: CASSPRWAETQYF.